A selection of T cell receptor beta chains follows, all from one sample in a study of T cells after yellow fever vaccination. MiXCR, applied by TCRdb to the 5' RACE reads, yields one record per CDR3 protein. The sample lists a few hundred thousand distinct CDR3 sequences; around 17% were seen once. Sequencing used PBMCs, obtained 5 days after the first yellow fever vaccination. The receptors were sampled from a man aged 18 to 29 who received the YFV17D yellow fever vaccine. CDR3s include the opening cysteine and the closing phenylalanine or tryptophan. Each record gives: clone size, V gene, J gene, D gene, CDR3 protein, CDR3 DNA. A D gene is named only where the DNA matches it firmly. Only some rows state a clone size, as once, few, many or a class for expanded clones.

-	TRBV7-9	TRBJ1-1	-	CASSHIPVGTEAFF	TGTGCCAGCAGCCACATCCCCGTGGGCACTGAAGCTTTCTTT
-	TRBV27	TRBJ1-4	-	CASGLEGNEKLFF	TGTGCCAGCGGGCTAGAGGGTAATGAAAAACTGTTTTTT
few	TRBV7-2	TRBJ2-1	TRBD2	CASSMPAGLATNEQFF	TGTGCCAGCAGCATGCCGGCGGGACTAGCGACCAATGAGCAGTTCTTC
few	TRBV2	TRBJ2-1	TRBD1	CAAPRDSSYNEQFF	TGTGCCGCGCCTCGGGACAGCTCCTACAATGAGCAGTTCTTC
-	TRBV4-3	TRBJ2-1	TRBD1	CASSPWTGDYEQFF	TGCGCCAGCAGCCCATGGACAGGGGATTACGAGCAGTTCTTC
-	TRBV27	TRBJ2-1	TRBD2	CASSYGTSGANEQFF	TGTGCCAGCAGTTATGGGACTAGCGGGGCTAATGAGCAGTTCTTC
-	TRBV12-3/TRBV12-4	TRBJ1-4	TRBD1	CASSFGTGEGEKLFF	TGTGCCAGCAGTTTCGGGACAGGGGAGGGTGAAAAACTGTTTTTT
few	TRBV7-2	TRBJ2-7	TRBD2	CASSASGVTEQYF	TGTGCCAGCAGCGCCAGCGGGGTTACCGAGCAGTACTTC
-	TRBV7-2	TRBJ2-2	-	CASSLDSGGELFF	TGTGCCAGCAGCTTAGATTCCGGCGGGGAGCTGTTTTTT
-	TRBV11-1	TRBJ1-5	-	CASSLGGSGTDLSNQPQHF	TGTGCCAGCAGCTTAGGAGGTTCGGGAACAGACCTTAGCAATCAGCCCCAGCATTTT
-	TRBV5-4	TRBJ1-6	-	CASSLVSMAPLHF	TGTGCCAGCAGCTTAGTATCGATGGCACCCCTCCACTTT
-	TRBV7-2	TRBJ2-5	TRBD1	CASSLFGTEEETQYF	TGTGCCAGCAGCTTGTTCGGGACAGAGGAAGAGACCCAGTACTTC
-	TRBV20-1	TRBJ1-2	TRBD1	CSASGRGDYGYTF	TGCAGTGCTAGTGGCAGGGGGGACTATGGCTACACCTTC
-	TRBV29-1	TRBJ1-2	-	CSVDEGRVYGYTF	TGCAGCGTTGATGAGGGGAGAGTGTATGGCTACACCTTC
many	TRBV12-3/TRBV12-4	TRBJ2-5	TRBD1	CASSLEGAWETQYF	TGTGCCAGCAGTTTAGAGGGGGCTTGGGAGACCCAGTACTTC
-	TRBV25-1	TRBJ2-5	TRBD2	CASSVGTSGGTPLWGETQYF	TGTGCCAGTAGCGTTGGGACTAGCGGGGGGACCCCCTTGTGGGGAGAGACCCAGTACTTC
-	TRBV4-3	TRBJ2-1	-	CASSQDMIAVGNEQFF	TGCGCCAGCAGCCAAGATATGATTGCGGTGGGAAATGAGCAGTTCTTC
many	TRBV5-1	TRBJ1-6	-	CASSPDGDSPLHF	TGCGCCAGCAGCCCGGACGGAGATTCACCCCTCCACTTT
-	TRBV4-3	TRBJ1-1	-	CASSQDDRLNTEAFF	TGCGCCAGCAGCCAAGATGACAGACTAAACACTGAAGCTTTCTTT
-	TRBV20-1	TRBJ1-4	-	CSAMGRGYEKLFF	TGCAGTGCTATGGGGAGGGGGTATGAAAAACTGTTTTTT
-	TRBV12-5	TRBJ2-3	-	CASGPWGSGTDTQYF	TGTGCTAGTGGCCCCTGGGGGTCAGGCACAGATACGCAGTATTTT
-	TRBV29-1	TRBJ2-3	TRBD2	CSVEDGGGGDTQYF	TGCAGCGTTGAAGACGGCGGGGGGGGAGATACGCAGTATTTT
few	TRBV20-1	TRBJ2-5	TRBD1	CSARPGGDRGWETQYF	TGCAGTGCTAGGCCGGGGGGGGACAGGGGGTGGGAGACCCAGTACTTC
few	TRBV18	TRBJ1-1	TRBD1	CASSPRGTGDTEAFF	TGTGCCAGCTCACCAAGGGGGACAGGGGACACTGAAGCTTTCTTT
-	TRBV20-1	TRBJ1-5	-	CSAPRGRHQPQHF	TGCAGTGCCCCGAGGGGACGACATCAGCCCCAGCATTTT
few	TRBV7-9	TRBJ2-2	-	CASSSKDGIPITGELFF	TGTGCCAGCAGCTCGAAGGACGGAATTCCTATTACCGGGGAGCTGTTTTTT
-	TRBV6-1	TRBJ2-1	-	CASTPVGYNEQFF	TGTGCCAGCACCCCGGTGGGTTACAATGAGCAGTTCTTC
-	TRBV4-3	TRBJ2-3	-	CASSQDLRGDTTDTQYF	TGCGCCAGCAGCCAAGATCTTAGAGGGGACACCACAGATACGCAGTATTTT
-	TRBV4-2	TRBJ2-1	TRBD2	CASSPWTSGGAINEQFF	TGTGCCAGCAGCCCCTGGACTAGCGGGGGGGCCATCAATGAGCAGTTCTTC
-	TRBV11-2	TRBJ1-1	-	CASSPRGAGNTEAFF	TGTGCCAGCAGCCCCCGTGGGGCAGGGAACACTGAAGCTTTCTTT
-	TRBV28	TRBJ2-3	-	CASSFPSRGATQYF	TGTGCCAGCAGTTTCCCCTCTAGAGGGGCTACGCAGTATTTT
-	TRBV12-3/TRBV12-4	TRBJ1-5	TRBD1	CASSPGPGQGDQPQHF	TGTGCCAGCAGTCCGGGCCCGGGACAGGGGGATCAGCCCCAGCATTTT
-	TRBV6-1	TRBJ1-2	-	CASSQYTDQTYGYTF	TGTGCCAGCAGTCAATACACAGACCAGACCTATGGCTACACCTTC
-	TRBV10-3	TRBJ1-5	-	CAISGEEVKPQHF	TGTGCCATCAGTGGAGAGGAGGTAAAGCCCCAGCATTTT
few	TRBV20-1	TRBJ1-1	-	CSARPLGTPNTEAFF	TGCAGTGCTAGACCTCTGGGGACACCGAACACTGAAGCTTTCTTT
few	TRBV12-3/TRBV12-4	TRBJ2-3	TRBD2	CASTLGLAGVETDTQYF	TGTGCCAGCACCCTAGGACTAGCGGGGGTAGAGACAGATACGCAGTATTTT
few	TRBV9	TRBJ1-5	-	CASSVAGSQPQHF	TGTGCCAGCAGCGTAGCTGGGAGTCAGCCCCAGCATTTT
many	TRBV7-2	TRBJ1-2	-	CASSLRDAQPYGYTF	TGTGCCAGCAGCTTAAGGGACGCCCAGCCCTATGGCTACACCTTC
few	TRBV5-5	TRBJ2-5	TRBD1	CASSPGDRETQYF	TGTGCCAGCAGCCCAGGGGACAGAGAGACCCAGTACTTC
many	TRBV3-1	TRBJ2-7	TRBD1	CASSQRTGDRGGQYF	TGTGCCAGCAGCCAGAGGACAGGGGACCGAGGTGGGCAGTACTTC
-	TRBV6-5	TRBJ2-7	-	CASSYNGLSSYEQYF	TGTGCCAGCAGTTATAACGGACTCAGCTCCTACGAGCAGTACTTC
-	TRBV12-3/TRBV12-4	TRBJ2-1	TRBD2	CASSGTSGAEQFF	TGTGCCAGCAGTGGGACTAGCGGGGCTGAGCAGTTCTTC
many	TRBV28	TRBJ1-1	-	CASRVLAGAGTEAFF	TGTGCCAGCAGGGTCCTTGCAGGGGCTGGGACTGAAGCTTTCTTT
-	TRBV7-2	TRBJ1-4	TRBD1	CASCKDRADEKLFF	TGTGCCAGCTGCAAGGACAGGGCTGATGAAAAACTGTTTTTT
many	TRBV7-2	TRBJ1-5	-	CASSVQGDQPQHF	TGTGCCAGCAGCGTACAGGGTGATCAGCCCCAGCATTTT
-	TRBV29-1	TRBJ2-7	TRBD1	CSVEDNRGEEQYF	TGCAGCGTTGAAGACAACAGGGGGGAGGAGCAGTACTTC
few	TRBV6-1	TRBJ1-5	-	CASSGDRYQPQHF	TGTGCCAGCAGCGGGGACCGATATCAGCCCCAGCATTTT
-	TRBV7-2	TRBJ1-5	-	CASSGQNNQPQHF	TGTGCCAGCAGCGGACAGAACAATCAGCCCCAGCATTTT
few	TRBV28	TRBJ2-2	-	CASTPGHITGELFF	TGTGCCAGCACCCCGGGACACATCACCGGGGAGCTGTTTTTT
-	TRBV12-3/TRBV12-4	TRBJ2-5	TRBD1	CASSPGTGPLETQYF	TGTGCCAGCAGTCCCGGGACAGGCCCCCTAGAGACCCAGTACTTC
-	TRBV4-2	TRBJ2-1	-	CAGSQRGPRNSYNEQFF	TGTGCCGGCAGCCAACGGGGGCCTCGGAACTCCTACAATGAGCAGTTCTTC
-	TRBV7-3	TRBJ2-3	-	CASSSPPALDTQYF	TGTGCCAGCAGCTCCCCGCCGGCCCTAGATACGCAGTATTTT
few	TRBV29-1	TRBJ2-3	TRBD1	CSVGTGDSDTQYF	TGCAGCGTGGGGACAGGGGATTCAGATACGCAGTATTTT
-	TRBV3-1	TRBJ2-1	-	CASSPTVSSYNEQFF	TGTGCCAGCAGTCCGACAGTTAGCTCCTACAATGAGCAGTTCTTC
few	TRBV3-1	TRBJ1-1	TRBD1	CASSPQGAKAEAFF	TGTGCCAGCAGCCCACAGGGGGCTAAAGCTGAAGCTTTCTTT
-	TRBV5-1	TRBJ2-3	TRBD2	CASSLTSGYTDTQYF	TGCGCCAGCAGCTTGACTAGCGGATACACAGATACGCAGTATTTT
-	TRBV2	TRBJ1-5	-	CASSFLSVGVGNQPQHF	TGTGCCAGCAGTTTTCTCTCGGTAGGAGTAGGCAATCAGCCCCAGCATTTT
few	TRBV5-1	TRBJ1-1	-	CASSLVWGRMNTEAFF	TGCGCCAGCAGCTTGGTCTGGGGCCGCATGAACACTGAAGCTTTCTTT
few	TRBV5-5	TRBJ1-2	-	CASSLDESWGYTF	TGTGCCAGCAGCCTCGACGAGAGCTGGGGCTACACCTTC
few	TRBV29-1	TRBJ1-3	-	CSARKGNTIYF	TGCAGCGCCAGGAAAGGAAACACCATATATTTT